A selection of T cell receptor beta chains follows, all from one sample in a study of response to subunit inactivated influenza vaccine. TCRdb itself ran the RT-PCR reads through MiXCR, one entry per CDR3 protein. This table has 560,000 or so distinct CDR3 sequences, approximately 7.6% appearing once. This sample comprised PBMCs from blood, obtained roughly 24 months after vaccination. All receptors derive from a man between 50 and 75 years old who received an inactivated influenza vaccine. The CDR3 runs from the conserved cysteine through the conserved F or W. D genes are given only for firm matches. Clone size appears in some rows only: once, few, many, or a class for an expanded clone.

CDR3: CASSSLPSSGNYNEQFF
DNA: TGTGCCAGCAGCTCGCTCCCTTCTAGCGGGAATTACAATGAGCAGTTCTTC
J: TRBJ2-1
size: .
D: TRBD2
V: TRBV11-2

CDR3: CSAAGGREETQYF
DNA: TGCAGCGCGGCAGGGGGAAGGGAAGAGACCCAGTACTTC
J: TRBJ2-5
size: .
D: TRBD1
V: TRBV29-1

CDR3: CAISGSHQSSYNEQFF
DNA: TGTGCCATCAGTGGCTCACACCAGAGCTCCTACAATGAGCAGTTCTTC
J: TRBJ2-1
size: few
D: .
V: TRBV10-3

CDR3: CASIGTGLADTQYF
DNA: TGTGCCAGCATCGGGACAGGGCTGGCAGATACGCAGTATTTT
J: TRBJ2-3
size: many
D: TRBD1
V: TRBV2

CDR3: CASSAGQLFF
DNA: TGTGCCAGCAGTGCCGGGCAGCTGTTTTTT
J: TRBJ2-2
size: few
D: .
V: TRBV12-3/TRBV12-4

CDR3: CASSKRGTNTEAFF
DNA: TGTGCCAGCAGCAAAAGAGGGACCAACACTGAAGCTTTCTTT
J: TRBJ1-1
size: few
D: .
V: TRBV6-2/TRBV6-3

CDR3: CASSQASHTGELFF
DNA: TGTGCCAGCAGCCAAGCGTCTCACACCGGGGAGCTGTTTTTT
J: TRBJ2-2
size: many
D: .
V: TRBV3-1

CDR3: CATSDFGDTNEQYF
DNA: TGTGCCACCAGTGATTTTGGCGATACTAACGAGCAGTACTTC
J: TRBJ2-7
size: few
D: .
V: TRBV24-1

CDR3: CASSYGRSPTYEQYF
DNA: TGTGCCAGCAGTTACGGGCGGAGCCCCACCTACGAGCAGTACTTC
J: TRBJ2-7
size: .
D: .
V: TRBV6-5

CDR3: CAWSPGEIQYF
DNA: TGTGCCTGGAGCCCGGGAGAAATTCAGTACTTC
J: TRBJ2-4
size: .
D: .
V: TRBV30

CDR3: CASVLGDTQYF
DNA: TGTGCCAGCGTGCTTGGAGATACGCAGTATTTT
J: TRBJ2-3
size: few
D: .
V: TRBV27

CDR3: CASSPAGTGNSPLHF
DNA: TGTGCCAGCAGCCCAGCCGGGACCGGGAATTCACCCCTCCACTTT
J: TRBJ1-6
size: many
D: .
V: TRBV7-9

CDR3: CASSQDGTATGNTIYF
DNA: TGTGCCAGCAGCCAAGACGGGACAGCCACTGGAAACACCATATATTTT
J: TRBJ1-3
size: few
D: TRBD1
V: TRBV4-2

CDR3: CASGKGGTTLQETQYF
DNA: TGCGCCAGCGGCAAGGGGGGGACTACCCTTCAAGAGACCCAGTACTTC
J: TRBJ2-5
size: few
D: .
V: TRBV5-1

CDR3: CSASLYSGGKETQYF
DNA: TGCAGTGCTAGTTTGTATAGCGGGGGAAAAGAGACCCAGTACTTC
J: TRBJ2-5
size: few
D: TRBD2
V: TRBV20-1

CDR3: CASSSYRGFSSGANVLTF
DNA: TGTGCCAGCAGTTCTTACAGGGGATTTAGCTCTGGGGCCAACGTCCTGACTTTC
J: TRBJ2-6
size: .
D: TRBD1
V: TRBV27

CDR3: CSAAPVRALSLSSGNTIYF
DNA: TGCAGTGCCGCCCCTGTGAGGGCTCTAAGCCTATCCTCTGGAAACACCATATATTTT
J: TRBJ1-3
size: .
D: .
V: TRBV20-1

CDR3: CSARKVANTEAFF
DNA: TGCAGTGCTAGGAAGGTTGCGAACACTGAAGCTTTCTTT
J: TRBJ1-1
size: .
D: .
V: TRBV20-1

CDR3: CASSRSGGAAIRRQFF
DNA: TGTGCCAGCAGCCGTAGCGGGGGGGCCGCCATCCGGAGGCAGTTCTTC
J: TRBJ2-1
size: .
D: TRBD2
V: TRBV6-2/TRBV6-3

CDR3: CASSQDWAGSDTQYF
DNA: TGTGCCAGCAGCCAAGACTGGGCAGGGTCAGATACGCAGTATTTT
J: TRBJ2-3
size: few
D: .
V: TRBV14

CDR3: CASSLGTVQETQYF
DNA: TGTGCCAGCAGCTTGGGCACAGTTCAAGAGACCCAGTACTTC
J: TRBJ2-5
size: many
D: .
V: TRBV5-1

CDR3: CASSQESVAGGYNEQFF
DNA: TGCGCCAGCAGCCAAGAGTCGGTAGCGGGGGGGTACAATGAGCAGTTCTTC
J: TRBJ2-1
size: many
D: TRBD2
V: TRBV4-3

CDR3: CASSLSGTGVNEQFF
DNA: TGTGCCAGCAGCCTCTCCGGGACAGGGGTGAATGAGCAGTTCTTC
J: TRBJ2-1
size: .
D: TRBD1
V: TRBV28

CDR3: CASSRDTSNTGELFF
DNA: TGCGCCAGCAGCAGGGACACTTCGAACACCGGGGAGCTGTTTTTT
J: TRBJ2-2
size: .
D: .
V: TRBV5-1

CDR3: CASSQENALMNTEAFF
DNA: TGTGCCAGCAGCCAAGAGAATGCCCTAATGAACACTGAAGCTTTCTTT
J: TRBJ1-1
size: .
D: .
V: TRBV4-2

CDR3: CASSPGDDGELFF
DNA: TGTGCCAGCTCACCAGGGGATGACGGGGAGCTGTTTTTT
J: TRBJ2-2
size: .
D: .
V: TRBV18

CDR3: CASSSGLGGTDTQYF
DNA: TGTGCCAGCAGCTCCGGACTAGGAGGCACAGATACGCAGTATTTT
J: TRBJ2-3
size: few
D: TRBD2
V: TRBV6-2/TRBV6-3

CDR3: CSAIKESYEQYF
DNA: TGCAGTGCTATTAAGGAGTCCTACGAGCAGTACTTC
J: TRBJ2-7
size: .
D: .
V: TRBV20-1

CDR3: CATSRDVGYEQYF
DNA: TGTGCCACCAGCAGAGATGTTGGATACGAGCAGTACTTC
J: TRBJ2-7
size: many
D: .
V: TRBV15

CDR3: CASSQGRGAGYGYTF
DNA: TGTGCCAGCAGCCAGGGTCGGGGGGCCGGCTATGGCTACACCTTC
J: TRBJ1-2
size: few
D: .
V: TRBV3-1

CDR3: CASSQLAGGTYEQYF
DNA: TGTGCCAGCAGCCAACTAGCGGGAGGCACCTACGAGCAGTACTTC
J: TRBJ2-7
size: many
D: TRBD2
V: TRBV5-6

CDR3: CASSLGPFENTGELFF
DNA: TGTGCCAGCAGTTTGGGGCCCTTTGAGAACACCGGGGAGCTGTTTTTT
J: TRBJ2-2
size: few
D: .
V: TRBV2

CDR3: CASSLGTGGGQTQYF
DNA: TGTGCCAGCAGTTTAGGGACAGGGGGGGGCCAGACCCAGTACTTC
J: TRBJ2-5
size: many
D: TRBD1
V: TRBV12-3/TRBV12-4

CDR3: CAWGFTGVSAFF
DNA: TGTGCCTGGGGATTCACAGGTGTTTCAGCTTTCTTT
J: TRBJ1-1
size: .
D: .
V: TRBV30

CDR3: CSAQGGGAVHKNYGYTF
DNA: TGCAGTGCTCAGGGTGGGGGGGCCGTACACAAAAACTATGGCTACACCTTC
J: TRBJ1-2
size: few
D: .
V: TRBV20-1

CDR3: CASSLTSGASSYEQYF
DNA: TGTGCCAGCAGCTTAACGTCGGGGGCAAGCTCCTACGAGCAGTACTTC
J: TRBJ2-7
size: few
D: .
V: TRBV7-8

CDR3: CASNLPTGAYGYTF
DNA: TGTGCCAGCAATCTACCGACAGGGGCCTATGGCTACACCTTC
J: TRBJ1-2
size: few
D: TRBD1
V: TRBV28

CDR3: CASSSILGPVAKNIQYF
DNA: TGCGCCAGCAGCTCTATCCTTGGACCAGTAGCCAAAAACATTCAGTACTTC
J: TRBJ2-4
size: few
D: .
V: TRBV4-1

CDR3: CASSVEQTYGYTF
DNA: TGTGCCAGCAGCGTAGAACAGACCTATGGCTACACCTTC
J: TRBJ1-2
size: many
D: .
V: TRBV9

CDR3: CAISESMNRQPQHF
DNA: TGTGCCATCAGTGAGTCGATGAACCGTCAGCCCCAGCATTTT
J: TRBJ1-5
size: many
D: .
V: TRBV10-3

CDR3: CATRETGRTGELFF
DNA: TGTGCCACGCGTGAGACAGGACGCACCGGGGAGCTGTTTTTT
J: TRBJ2-2
size: many
D: .
V: TRBV12-3/TRBV12-4

CDR3: CASSYLSNSGANVLTF
DNA: TGTGCCAGCAGTTACTTATCGAACTCTGGGGCCAACGTCCTGACTTTC
J: TRBJ2-6
size: few
D: .
V: TRBV6-2/TRBV6-3

CDR3: CASSRRESQYF
DNA: TGTGCCAGCAGCAGGCGGGAATCCCAGTACTTC
J: TRBJ2-5
size: few
D: .
V: TRBV21-1

CDR3: CASSSPGQGTGELFF
DNA: TGTGCCAGCAGTTCCCCGGGACAGGGGACCGGGGAGCTGTTTTTT
J: TRBJ2-2
size: few
D: TRBD1
V: TRBV7-8

CDR3: CASSYSRFYRGPNSGELFF
DNA: TGTGCCAGCAGTTACTCGAGATTCTACAGGGGACCTAATTCCGGGGAGCTGTTTTTT
J: TRBJ2-2
size: many
D: TRBD1
V: TRBV6-5

CDR3: CASTITTDTQYF
DNA: TGTGCCAGCACCATAACCACAGATACGCAGTATTTT
J: TRBJ2-3
size: few
D: .
V: TRBV11-3

CDR3: CASSFHRDRNTGELFF
DNA: TGTGCCAGTAGTTTCCACCGGGACAGGAACACCGGGGAGCTGTTTTTT
J: TRBJ2-2
size: .
D: TRBD1
V: TRBV19

CDR3: CAISESMASGGQETQYF
DNA: TGTGCCATCAGTGAGTCGATGGCTAGCGGGGGTCAAGAGACCCAGTACTTC
J: TRBJ2-5
size: many
D: TRBD2
V: TRBV10-3

CDR3: CASRMGTRASGNTIYF
DNA: TGTGCCAGCAGGATGGGCACAAGGGCCTCTGGAAACACCATATATTTT
J: TRBJ1-3
size: few
D: .
V: TRBV6-1

CDR3: CSVEDRHRGNTGELFF
DNA: TGCAGCGTTGAAGACCGTCACAGGGGGAACACCGGGGAGCTGTTTTTT
J: TRBJ2-2
size: many
D: TRBD1
V: TRBV29-1

CDR3: CASSVEGGDEQFF
DNA: TGTGCCAGCAGCGTAGAGGGGGGCGATGAGCAGTTCTTC
J: TRBJ2-1
size: .
D: .
V: TRBV16

CDR3: CSVVRGSGNTIYF
DNA: TGCAGCGTTGTCCGGGGGAGTGGAAACACCATATATTTT
J: TRBJ1-3
size: .
D: .
V: TRBV29-1

CDR3: CSARRGGVNEQFF
DNA: TGCAGTGCTAGAAGGGGTGGAGTGAATGAGCAGTTCTTC
J: TRBJ2-1
size: few
D: .
V: TRBV20-1

CDR3: CSARTAGLAFTDTQYF
DNA: TGCAGTGCTAGAACGGCCGGACTAGCGTTCACAGATACGCAGTATTTT
J: TRBJ2-3
size: .
D: TRBD2
V: TRBV20-1

CDR3: CASHNQGTGELFF
DNA: TGTGCCAGCCACAATCAAGGGACCGGGGAGCTGTTTTTT
J: TRBJ2-2
size: .
D: .
V: TRBV11-2

CDR3: CASSPGWGVANYGYTF
DNA: TGCGCCAGCAGCCCAGGATGGGGGGTAGCTAACTATGGCTACACCTTC
J: TRBJ1-2
size: many
D: .
V: TRBV5-1

CDR3: CASSLEGGSPLHF
DNA: TGTGCCAGCAGCTTAGAAGGAGGATCACCCCTCCACTTT
J: TRBJ1-6
size: few
D: .
V: TRBV7-9

CDR3: CSATQGWNEQFF
DNA: TGCAGTGCTACCCAGGGGTGGAATGAGCAGTTCTTC
J: TRBJ2-1
size: many
D: .
V: TRBV20-1